This entry lists 7 T cell receptor beta chains sequenced from one sample in a study of blood T cell repertoires in COVID-19. The repertoire was sequenced with immunoSEQ multiplex PCR; TCRdb's copy has only in-frame clones and lacks some. The repertoire holds 150,000 to 200,000 clones, 88% seen once, with approximately 4.5% in the top ten. The sequenced material came from peripheral blood. The receptors shown here come from a human donor in a cohort sampled during active COVID-19.

The V call is TRBV19, the J call TRBJ1-4, with 7 bases aligning to TRBD1. This CDR3 region has 14 residues. CDR1 is LNHDA and CDR2 is SQIVND in the germline V gene (reference sequence). Germline trimming cut 7 bases from V and 2 bases from J; bases unmatched to any gene: 4. CDR3 DNA: TGTGCCAGTAAAACACAGGGGACTAATGAAAAACTGTTTTTT. Its protein product is CASKTQGTNEKLFF. Together with reference TRBV19 and TRBJ1-4, the CDR3 gives the full variable domain: DGGITQSPKYLFRKEGQNVTLSCEQNLNHDAMYWYRQDPGQGLRLIYYSQIVNDFQKGDIAEGYSVSREKKESFPLTVTSAQKNPTAFYLCASKTQGTNEKLFFGSGTQLSVL.

V and J are TRBV2 and TRBJ2-6, with D unresolved. Trimming took off 7 bases at V and 0 bases at J, with 7 bases between the two ends. The length of the CDR3 is 14 residues. Germline V gene sequence: CDR1 SNHLY, CDR2 FYNNEI. The chain's CDR3 is CASIGSSGANVLTF. The DNA for the CDR3 is TGTGCCAGCATTGGCAGCTCTGGGGCCAACGTCCTGACTTTC.

The rearrangement links TRBV7-8 to TRBJ2-1; weak D call: TRBD1 (6 bases). The CDR3 has 14 residues. Germline CDR1 reads SGHVS; CDR2 reads FQNEAQ. Between the trimmed V and J ends, which lost 0 bases and 9 bases, there was a span of 12 bases. DNA of the CDR3: TGTGCCAGCAGCTTAGCGGCTGGGGGCAGTGAGCAGTTCTTC. It codes for CASSLAAGGSEQFF.

This clone was observed once. The chain recombines TRBV30 with TRBJ1-2; possibly TRBD1 for D (6 bases). The germline gives CDR1 GTSNPN, CDR2 SVGIG (reference sequence). The CDR3 has 18 amino acids. Trimming left V 0 bases short and J 1 base short, with 21 bases between. This CDR3 is CAWSVSFRLQGHNYGYTF. CDR3 coding DNA: TGTGCCTGGAGTGTATCTTTCCGGTTACAGGGACATAACTATGGCTACACCTTC. Based on the CDR3 plus reference TRBV30 and TRBJ1-2, the full variable domain is SQTIHQWPATLVQPVGSPLSLECTVEGTSNPNLYWYRQAAGRGLQLLFYSVGIGQISSEVPQNLSASRPQDRQFILSSKKLLLSDSGFYLCAWSVSFRLQGHNYGYTFGSGTRLTVV.

For the CDR3, the DNA is TGCAGCGTTGAAGGGGGGCCTGACAATCAGCCCCAGCATTTT. Translating it yields CSVEGGPDNQPQHF. The rearrangement joins TRBV29-1 to TRBJ1-5, with TRBD1 as a possible D gene (6 bases). The V and J ends lost 1 base and 3 bases respectively, with 10 bases between them. Germline V gene data show CDR1 as SQVTM and CDR2 as ANQGSEA. This CDR3 is built from 14 residues.

The chain recombines TRBV10-3 with TRBJ2-1; 7 positions agree with TRBD2. The CDR3 has 17 amino acids. Trimming removed 3 bases from V and 2 bases from J; junction bases left unmatched: 10. Germline V gene data show CDR1 as ENHRY and CDR2 as SYGVKD. CDR3 amino acids: CAISDLPLAETYNEQFF. CDR3 nucleotide sequence: TGTGCCATCAGTGACCTCCCTCTAGCGGAGACCTACAATGAGCAGTTCTTC.

The chain links TRBV6-6 to TRBJ1-5, with 10 nucleotides matching TRBD1. Germline CDR1 and CDR2: MNHNY and SVGAGI (reference sequence). J lost 5 bases, V lost 5 bases, and 9 bases had no gene match. The CDR3 runs to 16 residues. The CDR3: CASSRGDRGKDQPQHF. As DNA, the CDR3 is TGTGCCAGCAGTCGAGGGGACAGGGGAAAGGATCAGCCCCAGCATTTT.